These T cell receptor beta chains were read from a single sample in a study of regulatory T cells in long-lasting Graves disease. TCRdb reprocessed the multiplex PCR reads via MiXCR and lists one record per CDR3 protein. The data contain 300,000 to 500,000 distinct CDR3 sequences, around 20% of them singletons. Sequenced material: peripheral blood mononuclear cells (PBMCs), taken when the disease was refractory, from a patient treated with antithyroid drugs. The receptors were gathered from a female donor with Graves disease. Each CDR3 is given with its conserved first and last residue. The D gene is left open where the match is weak. Clone size is given for some rows only: seen once, a few or many times, or a class if the clone is expanded.

size: NA
J: TRBJ2-7
D: NA
V: TRBV7-2
CDR3: CASTEGWKSYEQYF
DNA: TGTGCCAGCACCGAGGGGTGGAAGTCCTACGAGCAGTACTTC

size: few
J: TRBJ2-5
D: TRBD1
V: TRBV5-8
CDR3: CASSLRTGAQETQYF
DNA: TGTGCCAGCAGCTTGAGAACAGGGGCCCAAGAGACCCAGTACTTC

size: few
J: TRBJ2-7
D: TRBD2
V: TRBV15
CDR3: CATSRDLTGLAGFSYEQYF
DNA: TGTGCCACCAGCAGAGACCTAACGGGACTAGCGGGATTCTCCTACGAGCAGTACTTC

size: few
J: TRBJ2-7
D: TRBD1
V: TRBV30
CDR3: CAWKYGDRGYYEQYF
DNA: TGTGCCTGGAAGTACGGGGACAGGGGTTACTACGAGCAGTACTTC

size: many
J: TRBJ2-6
D: NA
V: TRBV10-3
CDR3: CAISESIGMGANVLTF
DNA: TGTGCCATCAGTGAGTCGATAGGGATGGGGGCCAACGTCCTGACTTTC

size: NA
J: TRBJ2-2
D: TRBD2
V: TRBV5-1
CDR3: CASSWDQTSGGTGELFF
DNA: TGCGCCAGCAGCTGGGACCAGACTAGCGGGGGGACCGGGGAGCTGTTTTTT

size: NA
J: TRBJ1-2
D: NA
V: TRBV29-1
CDR3: CSVDGGNYGYTF
DNA: TGCAGCGTTGACGGCGGGAACTATGGCTACACCTTC

size: many
J: TRBJ2-7
D: TRBD1
V: TRBV7-8
CDR3: CASSLAEGTAFEQYF
DNA: TGTGCCAGCAGCTTAGCCGAGGGGACAGCGTTCGAGCAGTACTTC

size: many
J: TRBJ2-7
D: TRBD2
V: TRBV7-2
CDR3: CASRTGTSGTYEQYF
DNA: TGTGCCAGCAGAACTGGGACTAGCGGAACCTACGAGCAGTACTTC

size: many
J: TRBJ2-5
D: TRBD1
V: TRBV15
CDR3: CATSRGLGDRDQETQYF
DNA: TGTGCCACCAGCAGAGGGCTTGGGGACAGGGACCAAGAGACCCAGTACTTC

size: NA
J: TRBJ1-1
D: NA
V: TRBV27
CDR3: CASSLLGTGGNTEAFF
DNA: TGTGCCAGCAGTTTATTAGGCACGGGGGGGAACACTGAAGCTTTCTTT

size: few
J: TRBJ2-7
D: TRBD2
V: TRBV19
CDR3: CASGTSGTYEQYF
DNA: TGTGCCAGCGGGACTAGCGGAACCTACGAACAGTACTTC

size: NA
J: TRBJ2-1
D: NA
V: TRBV6-2/TRBV6-3
CDR3: CASSFGIGYEQFF
DNA: TGTGCCAGCAGTTTCGGGATCGGCTATGAGCAGTTCTTC

size: many
J: TRBJ2-7
D: NA
V: TRBV28
CDR3: CASSFGAVEQYF
DNA: TGTGCCAGCAGTTTTGGAGCAGTTGAGCAGTACTTC

size: many
J: TRBJ2-7
D: TRBD2
V: TRBV20-1
CDR3: CSASGTSGTSYEQYF
DNA: TGCAGTGCTTCTGGGACTAGCGGGACCTCCTACGAGCAGTACTTC